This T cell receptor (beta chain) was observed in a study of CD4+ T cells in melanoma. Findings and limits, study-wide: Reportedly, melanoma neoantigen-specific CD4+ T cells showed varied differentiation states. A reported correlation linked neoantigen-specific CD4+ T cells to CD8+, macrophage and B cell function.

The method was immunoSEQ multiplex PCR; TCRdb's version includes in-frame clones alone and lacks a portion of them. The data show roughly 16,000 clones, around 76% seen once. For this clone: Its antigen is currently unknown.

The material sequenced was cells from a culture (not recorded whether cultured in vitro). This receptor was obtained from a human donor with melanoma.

The CDR3 DNA sequence: TGTGCCAGCAGCGTAAGCCCCCCAACACAGGGAGGGTTCGTAGCCACCGGGGAGCTGTTTTTT. Translated, it gives CASSVSPPTQGGFVATGELFF. The chain has TRBV9 and TRBJ2-2; the D gene is possibly TRBD2 (7 bases). The V end was cut by 1 base, the J end by 4 bases, with 29 bases between. The V gene's germline CDR1 is SGDLS and CDR2 YYNGEE. The CDR3 extends over 21 amino acids. Full variable domain (remainder filled in from reference TRBV9 and TRBJ2-2): DSGVTQTPKHLITATGQRVTLRCSPRSGDLSVYWYQQSLDQGLQFLIQYYNGEERAKGNILERFSAQQFPDLHSELNLSSLELGDSALYFCASSVSPPTQGGFVATGELFFGEGSRLTVL.